Each of the 20 T cell receptor beta chains below was sequenced from the same sample in a study of blood T cell repertoires in COVID-19. Measured with immunoSEQ multiplex PCR; TCRdb has only the in-frame clones, and not every one. Found here are 53,000 or so clones, approximately 90% of them singletons; the top ten hold approximately 6.2%. The source material was peripheral blood. These receptor sequences come from a man aged 35 to 55 with acute or convalescent COVID-19.

This sequence joins TRBV19 and TRBJ2-5; 7 positions agree with TRBD1. This CDR3 contains 13 residues. Germline V CDR1 and CDR2: LNHDA, SQIVND (reference sequence). V lost 2 bases to trimming and J lost 4 bases; unmatched junction nucleotides: 1. The CDR3 nucleotides read TGTGCCAGTAGTATAAACAGGGGAGAGACCCAGTACTTC. This encodes CASSINRGETQYF.

This chain joins TRBV7-2 and TRBJ1-2; 9 bases are shared with TRBD1. V shed 4 bases, J shed 4 bases, and the junction held 7 bases outside the gene matches. Germline assignment: CDR1 SGHTA and CDR2 FQGNSA. This CDR3 is 15 amino acids long. The chain's CDR3 is CASSSGTGRLYGYTF. CDR3 bases: TGTGCCAGCAGCTCCGGGACAGGGCGCCTCTATGGCTACACCTTC.

V and J are TRBV6-6 and TRBJ2-7, with D perhaps TRBD1 (5 bases). V was shortened by 7 bases and J by 1 base, with 11 bases between the two germline ends. Germline-derived CDR1 and CDR2 are MNHNY and SVGAGI (reference sequence). This CDR3 has 13 amino acids. CDR3 sequence: CASNRQESYEQYF. CDR3 DNA sequence: TGTGCCAGCAACAGGCAGGAATCCTACGAGCAGTACTTC.

The chain employs TRBV19 and TRBJ1-5, with D unresolved. The CDR3 spans 15 residues. V lost 7 bases to trimming and J lost 3 bases, with 16 bases between them. CDR1 is LNHDA and CDR2 is SQIVND in the germline V gene (reference sequence). The CDR3 loop is CASIRTSRANQPQHF. The DNA of the CDR3 is TGTGCCAGTATTAGGACTTCCCGAGCCAATCAGCCCCAGCATTTT.

The chain couples TRBV11-3 to TRBJ1-3, with 7 bases aligning to TRBD1. V dropped 6 bases and J dropped 2; count of bases not matched to a gene: 1. The germline gives CDR1 SGHNT, CDR2 YENEEA. This CDR3 comprises 13 residues. CDR3 loop: CASSTGAGNTIYF. CDR3 DNA sequence: TGTGCCAGCAGTACAGGGGCTGGAAACACCATATATTTT.

This clone was seen more than once but under ten times. This chain uses TRBV6-1 with TRBJ1-2, with TRBD1 as a possible D gene (5 bases). Deletions cut 2 bases from V and 4 bases from J, with 11 bases between. Germline CDR1 reads MNHNS; CDR2 reads SASEGT. This CDR3 is 14 amino acids long. CDR3 bases: TGTGCCAGCAGTGAAAGTGGGGCCTCCTATGGCTACACCTTC. Its protein is CASSESGASYGYTF.

The CDR3: CASSYYRSGELFF. CDR3 DNA: TGTGCCAGCAGTTACTATCGGTCCGGGGAGCTGTTTTTT. The V gene is TRBV6-2 or TRBV6-3, the J gene TRBJ2-2; the D is unclear. Per germline, CDR1 MNHEY and CDR2 SVGEGT. This CDR3 spans 13 amino acids. Trimming took off 1 base at V and 6 bases at J, with 6 bases between the two ends.

The gene calls are TRBV5-1 and TRBJ2-1; 8 nucleotides align to TRBD2. The germline V gene has CDR1 SGHRS and CDR2 YFSETQ. This CDR3 spans 15 amino acids. Trimming took 1 base from V and 13 from J; bases not matched to a gene: 13. CDR3 region: CASSLRGGPLDKQFF. DNA for the CDR3: TGCGCCAGCAGCTTGCGGGGGGGGCCATTGGACAAACAGTTCTTC.

The J gene is TRBJ2-5, the V gene TRBV19; TRBD2 might be the D (5 bases). V was pared by 3 bases and J by 5 bases, with 13 bases between. Germline CDR1 is LNHDA and CDR2 is SQIVND (reference sequence). The length of the CDR3 is 14 residues. The CDR3 coding sequence is TGTGCCAGTAGTATTGGAGTTTCGGGGGAGACCCAGTACTTC. Translating it yields CASSIGVSGETQYF.

The chain recombines TRBV25-1 with TRBJ2-1; the D gene is possibly TRBD1 (6 bases). CDR1 is MGHDK, CDR2 SYGVNS, per germline. V was pared by 9 bases and J by 6 bases, with 15 bases between. This CDR3 spans 13 amino acids. Written as DNA, the CDR3 is TGTGCCAGTAGAAATCAAGGGGGCAATGAGCAGTTCTTC. It yields the protein CASRNQGGNEQFF.

This clone was seen once. The genes are TRBV6-1 and TRBJ1-1; D is uncertain. CDR3 length: 14 amino acids. Trimming removed 3 bases at V and 1 base at J, with 9 bases between. The germline V gene encodes CDR1 MNHNS and CDR2 SASEGT. The CDR3, as DNA: TGTGCCAGCAGTGATCTTGGAGGGAACACTGAAGCTTTCTTT. This sequence encodes CASSDLGGNTEAFF.

The chain uses TRBV10-2 and TRBJ2-3; the D gene is possibly TRBD2 (5 bases). This CDR3 has 15 amino acids. The germline V gene encodes CDR1 WSHSY and CDR2 SAAADI. The V and J ends lost 3 bases and 4 bases respectively, with 14 bases between them. The CDR3 loop reads CASSERSSFSDTQYF. The CDR3 region has the DNA TGCGCCAGCAGTGAACGGTCTAGCTTCTCAGATACGCAGTATTTT.

The J gene is TRBJ1-1, the V gene TRBV2; D might be TRBD1 (6 bases). This CDR3 spans 13 amino acids. The V end was cut by 8 bases, the J end by 5 bases, with 15 bases between. CDR1 and CDR2 (germline): SNHLY, FYNNEI. Here the CDR3 DNA reads TGTGCCAGCGGCACAGGGAGAGGTACTGAAGCTTTCTTT. Translated, it gives CASGTGRGTEAFF.

This sequence joins TRBV14 and TRBJ2-7, with D perhaps TRBD2 (6 bases). The germline V gene encodes CDR1 SGHDN and CDR2 FVKESK. The CDR3 has 13 residues. V lost 4 bases and J 5 bases, leaving 12 bases between the germline ends. The CDR3 nucleotides read TGTGCCAGCAGCCTTAGACTAGGCCACGAGCAGTACTTC. It codes for CASSLRLGHEQYF.

This clone was detected once. The chain couples TRBV5-6 to TRBJ2-1; D not resolved. V was trimmed by 4 bases and J by 10 bases, leaving 12 bases between them. The CDR3 length is 12 residues. Germline V gives CDR1 SGHDT, CDR2 YYEEEE. Here the CDR3 reads CASSPSSREQFF. DNA of the CDR3: TGTGCCAGCAGCCCCTCATCGCGGGAGCAGTTCTTC.

The gene calls are TRBV15 and TRBJ2-1; D unclear. Trimming left V 0 bases short and J 1 base short, with 4 bases between. CDR3 length: 14 amino acids. Germline CDR1 reads LNHNV; CDR2 reads YYDKDF (reference sequence). The CDR3 nucleotides are TGTGCCACCAGCAGAGATCCATCCTACAATGAGCAGTTCTTC. Translating gives CATSRDPSYNEQFF.

V is TRBV29-1 and J is TRBJ2-3, with a tentative D call TRBD2 (7 bases). The CDR3 extends over 15 amino acids. The germline V gene has CDR1 SQVTM and CDR2 ANQGSEA. Trimming left V 4 bases short and J 4 bases short, with 18 bases between. The CDR3 spells CSVGSGGQGSDTQYF. CDR3 nucleotides: TGCAGCGTTGGTTCGGGGGGCCAGGGATCAGATACGCAGTATTTT.

The chain employs TRBV7-9 and TRBJ2-7; the match to TRBD1 covers 12 bases. V trimming: 1 base; J trimming: 5 bases; junction bases outside the gene matches: 3. The CDR3 is 15 amino acids. Germline loops: CDR1 SEHNR, CDR2 FQNEAQ (reference sequence). CDR3 coding DNA: TGTGCCAGCAGCTTAGGGGACAGGGGGCACCACGAGCAGTACTTC. Its translation: CASSLGDRGHHEQYF.

This sequence joins TRBV7-2 and TRBJ2-3, with D possibly being TRBD1 (5 bases). The CDR3 sequence is 14 residues long. The germline V gene has CDR1 SGHTA and CDR2 FQGNSA. V lost 2 bases to trimming and J lost 5 bases, with 11 bases between them. The CDR3 spells CASSLLDREDTQYF. CDR3 DNA sequence: TGTGCCAGCAGCTTACTAGACAGAGAAGATACGCAGTATTTT.

The chain uses TRBV12-3 or TRBV12-4 and TRBJ1-2; 8 bases are a match to TRBD1. The CDR3 contains 13 residues. V lost 6 bases to trimming and J lost 2 bases; unmatched junction nucleotides: 2. The CDR3 sequence is CASRRTGNYGYTF. The DNA of the CDR3 is TGTGCCAGCAGGCGGACAGGGAACTATGGCTACACCTTC.